This T cell receptor beta chain was identified during a study of T cells in Graves' hyperthyroidism and ophthalmopathy. Findings of the study overall: Most clonotypes expanded in thyroid above 0.001 were likewise present in blood.

This clonotype turned up a few times. Its antigen is unidentified. CDR3 length: 15 amino acids. Per the germline V gene, CDR1 is DFQATT and CDR2 is SNEGSKA (reference sequence). The germline V and J ends were trimmed by 6 bases and 3 bases, with 18 bases remaining between them. TCR beta CDR3 region amplification was performed from RNA transcripts. The HTBI primer set drove a first-round RT-PCR of the TCR CDR3. Via MiXCR, TCRdb re-called the multiplex PCR reads, giving one row per CDR3 protein. Of around 280,000 distinct CDR3 sequences in the sample, roughly 13% were seen once. The TCR originated in a woman in her 40s with Graves' hyperthyroidism. Sequenced material: blood. The chain recombines TRBV20-1 with TRBJ1-3, with TRBD1 as a possible D gene (6 bases). Written as DNA, the CDR3 is TGCAGTGCGCTCAGAGGCAGGGGTGGTGGAAACACCATATATTTT. This encodes CSALRGRGGGNTIYF.